This TCR beta chain appears in the sequencing data of a study of spatial heterogeneity in lung cancer. Study background: The study observed each unique TCR and UMI combination more than ten times on average in raw reads. Study-level points and caveats: At tumor resection, ubiquitous expanded TCRs were detected in blood more often than later.

Every TCR cDNA molecule bore a unique molecular identifier. In TCRdb, the 5' RACE reads were re-called with MiXCR into one record per CDR3 protein. The sample has some 120,000 distinct CDR3 sequences, 12% seen once; the top ten hold roughly 17%. This clonotype showed up just a few times. Its antigen is unidentified. V lost 2 bases to trimming and J lost 9 bases; unmatched junction nucleotides: 7. In germline, CDR1 is SGHRS, CDR2 YFSETQ. This CDR3 region has 13 residues. Time point indicated: blood at routine non-recurrence follow-up after resection. Whole RNA obtained from tumor, nontumor lung or frozen PBMC underwent sequencing without sorting.

Sequences were derived from PBMCs, sampled at follow-up. The chain links TRBV5-1 to TRBJ2-5; 7 bases agree with TRBD2. The clonotype comes from a male donor with early-stage non-small cell lung cancer. CDR3 sequence reads: CASSFREGSSQYF. CDR3 bases: TGCGCCAGCAGCTTCAGGGAGGGATCGTCCCAGTACTTC.